This entry lists 15 T cell receptor beta chains sequenced from one sample in a study of T cell repertoires in cytomegalovirus infection. MiXCR was run by TCRdb on the reads, yielding one entry per CDR3 protein. The sample carries about 130,000 distinct CDR3 sequences, 7% to 10% recorded once. The sample taken for sequencing was PBMCs. The receptors here all came from a human donor in good health (CMV status not recorded). Some clones in this sample may be carry-over from other donors' samples.

The rearrangement uses TRBV20-1 and TRBJ1-5; no definite D call. Trimming cost V 3 bases and J 5 bases, with 11 bases left between them. Germline V gene data show CDR1 as DFQATT and CDR2 as SNEGSKA (reference sequence). This CDR3 region has 13 residues. The DNA for the CDR3 is TGCAGTGCTAGGGGGAGGATCGATCAGCCCCAGCATTTT. Encoded protein: CSARGRIDQPQHF.

This clonotype was recorded at least ten times. The rearrangement joins TRBV15 to TRBJ1-1; no clear D. This CDR3 is built from 14 residues. Trimming cost V 5 bases and J 2 bases, with 12 bases left between them. Germline assignment: CDR1 LNHNV and CDR2 YYDKDF (reference sequence). The CDR3, as DNA: TGTGCCACCAGCCGGCCTGCGGGAAACACTGAAGCTTTCTTT. Translation gives CATSRPAGNTEAFF. The full variable domain, its missing parts supplied by reference TRBV15 and TRBJ1-1, is DAMVIQNPRYQVTQFGKPVTLSCSQTLNHNVMYWYQQKSSQAPKLLFHYYDKDFNNEADTPDNFQSRRPNTSFCFLDIRSPGLGDTAMYLCATSRPAGNTEAFFGQGTRLTVV.

This clonotype was counted at least ten times. The chain uses TRBV7-9 and TRBJ2-5, with 7 bases identical to TRBD1. V lost 3 bases to trimming and J lost 5 bases; unmatched junction nucleotides: 6. The CDR3 extends over 14 amino acids. The germline V gene has CDR1 SEHNR and CDR2 FQNEAQ (reference sequence). CDR3 nucleotides: TGTGCCAGCAGCTTCAAGACAGGGTTGGAGACCCAGTACTTC. It codes for CASSFKTGLETQYF.

This chain uses TRBV20-1 with TRBJ1-2; 7 positions agree with TRBD1. V lost 2 bases, J lost 4 bases, and 4 bases stayed unmatched. The CDR3 contains 13 residues. The germline CDR1 and CDR2 sequences are DFQATT and SNEGSKA (reference sequence). CDR3 residues: CSARPGQSYGYTF. The CDR3 DNA sequence: TGCAGTGCTAGACCGGGACAGTCCTATGGCTACACCTTC.

This clonotype was observed many times. The V and J genes are TRBV7-2 and TRBJ1-3; D uncertain. This CDR3 contains 17 residues. Germline-derived CDR1 and CDR2 are SGHTA and FQGNSA. The ends were cut back, 1 base at V and 4 bases at J, with 17 bases in the middle. The CDR3 protein is CASSLGRGATTGNTIYF. CDR3 coding DNA: TGTGCCAGCAGCTTAGGCCGGGGTGCCACTACCGGAAACACCATATATTTT. Based on the CDR3 plus reference TRBV7-2 and TRBJ1-3, the full variable domain is GAGVSQSPSNKVTEKGKDVELRCDPISGHTALYWYRQSLGQGLEFLIYFQGNSAPDKSGLPSDRFSAERTGGSVSTLTIQRTQQEDSAVYLCASSLGRGATTGNTIYFGEGSWLTVV.

This clonotype came up many times. The genes are TRBV12-3 or TRBV12-4 and TRBJ2-3; perhaps TRBD1 as D (5 bases). The germline V and J ends were trimmed by 4 bases and 7 bases, with 12 bases remaining between them. The CDR3 sequence is 13 residues long. The CDR3 DNA is TGTGCCAGCAGTTCCTCAACAGGCAATACGCAGTATTTT. This codes for CASSSSTGNTQYF.

This clonotype was observed a handful of times. The chain links TRBV10-3 to TRBJ2-7; D may be TRBD1 (6 bases). V shed 0 bases and J shed 3 bases, with 9 bases lying between them. The CDR3 is 14 residues long. Germline V gives CDR1 ENHRY, CDR2 SYGVKD. The DNA of the CDR3 is TGTGCCATCAGTGAGTCTGGACAGCACTACGAGCAGTACTTC. Protein sequence: CAISESGQHYEQYF.

This chain links TRBV20-1 with TRBJ2-7; tentative D call: TRBD2 (5 bases). V lost 7 bases, J lost 3 bases, and 13 bases lay in between. This CDR3 is 12 amino acids long. Germline assignment: CDR1 DFQATT and CDR2 SNEGSKA (reference sequence). This CDR3 is CSVPARGYEQYF. Written as DNA, the CDR3 is TGCAGTGTCCCTGCCCGGGGCTACGAGCAGTACTTC.

The sample holds many counts of this clonotype. This rearrangement joins TRBV7-2 to TRBJ2-3; D is unclear. The CDR3 sequence is 16 residues long. Germline V gives CDR1 SGHTA, CDR2 FQGNSA. V shed 1 base and J shed 2 bases, with 13 bases lying between them. In nucleotides, the CDR3 is TGTGCCAGCAGCTTAGGAAGCTACTCTGCCACAGATACGCAGTATTTT. Protein sequence: CASSLGSYSATDTQYF.

Remarks on this clonotype: A much larger clone lies one base from this, so it may be a read error. The chain uses TRBV7-9 and TRBJ1-1, with D unclear. Germline lookup yields CDR1 SEHNR and CDR2 FQNEAQ (reference sequence). The CDR3 consists of 13 residues. CDR3 DNA: TGTGCCAGCAGTCCCAGCCTTTACACTGAAGCTTCCTTT. This codes for CASSPSLYTEASF.

This clonotype has a count of ten or more. The chain carries TRBV29-1 and TRBJ2-7; D gene uncertain. Between the trimmed V and J ends, which lost 6 bases and 2 bases, there was a span of 17 bases. Germline values: CDR1 SQVTM, CDR2 ANQGSEA. The CDR3 runs 14 residues. The chain's CDR3 is CSVEIRVLTYEQYF. The CDR3 DNA reads TGCAGCGTAGAAATACGGGTTTTAACCTACGAGCAGTACTTC.

This clonotype was detected many times. CDR3 nucleotide sequence: TGTGCCAGCAGCTTGGACAGTTCATCGGACGAGCAGTACTTC. As protein: CASSLDSSSDEQYF. The chain couples TRBV5-4 to TRBJ2-7; D not resolved. Trimming took off 0 bases at V and 5 bases at J, with 12 bases between the two ends. Germline V gene data show CDR1 as SGHNT and CDR2 as YYREEE (reference sequence). The CDR3 sequence is 14 residues long.

The chain uses TRBV20-1 and TRBJ1-2; 7 positions agree with TRBD1. This CDR3 has 15 residues. Germline CDR1 is DFQATT and CDR2 is SNEGSKA (reference sequence). This chain's CDR3 is CSGTGTANLGYGYTF. In DNA, the CDR3 is TGCAGCGGAACCGGGACAGCCAACCTCGGGTATGGCTACACCTTC.

This clonotype was seen ten or more times. This chain connects TRBV15 to TRBJ1-3, with a weak D call TRBD1 (6 bases). Per germline, CDR1 LNHNV and CDR2 YYDKDF (reference sequence). Trimming removed 0 bases from V and 1 base from J, with 10 bases in between. The CDR3 has 16 residues. CDR3 nucleotide sequence: TGTGCCACCAGCAGAGACAGGGGCTCATCTGGAAACACCATATATTTT. Protein sequence: CATSRDRGSSGNTIYF.

This clonotype has at least ten counts. The chain is built from TRBV12-3 or TRBV12-4 and TRBJ1-2; TRBD1 aligns across 8 bases. Trimming took 2 bases from V and 6 from J; bases not matched to a gene: 8. The CDR3 runs 15 residues. CDR3 protein: CASSLFRTGPNGYTF. The DNA for the CDR3 is TGTGCCAGCAGTTTATTCCGGACAGGGCCGAATGGCTACACCTTC.